This passage covers 20 T cell receptor beta chains from one sample sequenced in a study of cytomegalovirus exposure and HLA in healthy donors. The primer mix had 60 Vbeta and 13 Jbeta primers. Method: immunoSEQ multiplex PCR; TCRdb's copy keeps in-frame clones and lacks some. The sample has roughly 170,000 clones; approximately 80% are singletons. The sequencing input was PBMCs. Receptor source: a woman younger than 30 in good health and CMV-seronegative.

The gene calls are TRBV4-3 and TRBJ1-2; unclear D gene. This CDR3 is built from 15 residues. CDR1 LGHNA and CDR2 YSLEER come from the germline V gene. V was pared by 1 base and J by 4 bases, with 13 bases between. The DNA of the CDR3 is TGCGCCAGCAGCCAAGGGATAGAGGCTACCTATGGCTACACCTTC. Its protein is CASSQGIEATYGYTF.

V usage is TRBV28 and J usage is TRBJ1-5; D remains unclear. The CDR3 is made up of 13 amino acids. Trimming cost V 3 bases and J 6 bases, with 9 bases left between them. CDR1 is MDHEN and CDR2 is SYDVKM in the germline V gene. CDR3 in DNA: TGTGCCAGCAGTTTGGGCTCCGGTCAGCCCCAGCATTTT. It specifies CASSLGSGQPQHF.

The chain employs TRBV7-6 and TRBJ2-7, with TRBD2 identical over 7 bases. This CDR3 has 17 amino acids. Trimming removed 3 bases from V and 3 bases from J; junction bases left unmatched: 14. Germline CDR1 reads SGHVS; CDR2 reads FNYEAQ. The CDR3: CASSLGRGRNGIYEQYF. CDR3 nucleotide sequence: TGTGCCAGCAGCTTGGGGAGGGGTCGTAACGGGATCTACGAGCAGTACTTC. Full variable domain (missing parts from reference TRBV7-6 and TRBJ2-7): GAGVSQSPRYKVTKRGQDVALRCDPISGHVSLYWYRQALGQGPEFLTYFNYEAQQDKSGLPNDRFSAERPEGSISTLTIQRTEQRDSAMYRCASSLGRGRNGIYEQYFGPGTRLTVT.

This sequence joins TRBV5-4 and TRBJ2-1, with D uncertain. Germline V lookup: CDR1 SGHNT, CDR2 YYREEE (reference sequence). Trimming cost V 4 bases and J 4 bases, with 3 bases left between them. The CDR3 runs 11 residues. The CDR3 DNA is TGTGCCAGCAGCCCGTACAATGAGCAGTTCTTC. Protein product: CASSPYNEQFF.

The V gene is TRBV5-4, the J gene TRBJ2-7, with D possibly TRBD1 on 5 matching bases. The CDR3 has 12 residues. Looked up from germline, CDR1 is SGHNT and CDR2 is YYREEE (reference sequence). V was trimmed by 0 bases and J by 6 bases, leaving 7 bases between them. CDR3 loop: CASSLDRTEQYF. CDR3 sequence (DNA): TGTGCCAGCAGCTTGGACAGGACCGAGCAGTACTTC.

The chain combines TRBV14 with TRBJ1-1; 7 bases are a match to TRBD1. The CDR3 runs 15 residues. Germline trimming cut 7 bases from V and 2 bases from J; bases unmatched to any gene: 10. Germline V gives CDR1 SGHDN, CDR2 FVKESK. CDR3 sequence reads: CASKTGQAPNTEAFF. Written as DNA, the CDR3 is TGTGCCAGCAAAACCGGACAGGCCCCTAACACTGAAGCTTTCTTT. Together with reference TRBV14 and TRBJ1-1, the CDR3 gives the full variable domain: EAGVTQFPSHSVIEKGQTVTLRCDPISGHDNLYWYRRVMGKEIKFLLHFVKESKQDESGMPNNRFLAERTGGTYSTLKVQPAELEDSGVYFCASKTGQAPNTEAFFGQGTRLTVV.

This clone was picked up a small number of times. V gene TRBV4-1 combines with J gene TRBJ2-1, with D tentatively TRBD2 (6 bases). V lost 5 bases to trimming and J lost 3 bases, with 11 bases between them. The germline V gene has CDR1 MGHRA and CDR2 YSYEKL. This CDR3 has 14 residues. CDR3: CASSTGLDYNEQFF. In nucleotides, the CDR3 is TGCGCCAGCAGCACGGGACTGGACTACAATGAGCAGTTCTTC.

The rearrangement links TRBV28 to TRBJ1-5; D not certain. The germline CDR1 and CDR2 sequences are MDHEN and SYDVKM. V shed 4 bases and J shed 11 bases, with 9 bases lying between them. The CDR3 loop spans 11 amino acids. CDR3 residues: CASSYSRSQHF. DNA of the CDR3: TGTGCCAGCAGTTACTCCCGATCCCAGCATTTT.

The CDR3 coding sequence is TGTGCCAGCAGCCAGGGTGGACAGGGGGGCAATCAGCCCCAGCATTTT. This encodes CASSQGGQGGNQPQHF. The V gene is TRBV4-2, the J gene TRBJ1-5; 10 bases line up with TRBD1. This CDR3 region has 16 residues. Germline CDR1 LGHNA, CDR2 YNFKEQ. Trimming took 3 bases from V and 2 from J; bases not matched to a gene: 4.

This chain joins TRBV6-4 and TRBJ2-2; 8 bases are a match to TRBD1. The junction had 7 bases not matched to a gene; V was cut back by 7 bases and J by 6 bases. The CDR3 is made up of 14 amino acids. Germline V gene sequence: CDR1 MRHNA, CDR2 SNTAGT. As DNA, the CDR3 is TGTGCCAGCACAACAACGACAGGGGCCGGGGAGCTGTTTTTT. Its protein is CASTTTTGAGELFF.

The chain carries TRBV15 and TRBJ2-1; D remains unclear. The V gene's germline CDR1 is LNHNV and CDR2 YYDKDF (reference sequence). V lost 5 bases and J 1 base, leaving 9 bases between the germline ends. The CDR3 covers 14 residues. CDR3 loop: CATSHGSSYNEQFF. DNA for the CDR3: TGTGCCACCAGCCACGGGTCATCCTACAATGAGCAGTTCTTC.

Points on this clone: This sample includes further DNA sequences coding for the same CDR3. The chain uses TRBV6-5 and TRBJ1-5; 10 bases fit TRBD1. CDR3 length equals 14 residues. CDR1 is MNHEY and CDR2 is SVGAGI in the germline V gene. V shed 5 bases and J 6 bases; nucleotides not matched to a gene: 4. The CDR3 region is CASSGQGGSQPQHF. CDR3 nucleotides: TGTGCCAGCAGTGGACAGGGGGGAAGTCAGCCCCAGCATTTT.

This clone has a single count. The V and J genes are TRBV4-1 and TRBJ2-3; weak D call: TRBD1 (5 bases). Germline V gene sequence: CDR1 MGHRA, CDR2 YSYEKL. The CDR3 runs 15 residues. V shed 4 bases and J shed 2 bases, with 13 bases lying between them. The CDR3 spells CASSLLKTVTDTQYF. The CDR3 nucleotides read TGCGCCAGCAGCCTGCTCAAGACAGTCACAGATACGCAGTATTTT.

The CDR3 reads CASCEGNTGELFF. Here the CDR3 DNA reads TGTGCCAGCTGCGAGGGCAACACCGGGGAGCTGTTTTTT. The rearrangement links TRBV18 to TRBJ2-2; a possible D gene is TRBD2 (5 bases). V shed 7 bases and J shed 2 bases, with 8 bases lying between them. Germline V gene data show CDR1 as KGHSH and CDR2 as LQKENI. The CDR3 runs to 13 residues. Combining the CDR3 with reference TRBV18 and TRBJ2-2 gives the whole variable domain NAGVMQNPRHLVRRRGQEARLRCSPMKGHSHVYWYRQLPEEGLKFMVYLQKENIIDESGMPKERFSAEFPKEGPSILRIQQVVRGDSAAYFCASCEGNTGELFFGEGSRLTVL.

This rearrangement joins TRBV10-3 to TRBJ2-7, with 7 bases aligning to TRBD1. The V and J ends lost 6 bases and 5 bases, in that order; junction bases with no gene match: 10. The CDR3 has 14 amino acids. From germline, CDR1 is ENHRY and CDR2 SYGVKD. The CDR3 sequence: CAIRREGARNEQYF. For the CDR3, the DNA is TGTGCCATCAGACGAGAGGGGGCGCGAAACGAGCAGTACTTC.

The V gene is TRBV11-2, the J gene TRBJ2-7; 8 nucleotides line up with TRBD2. CDR1 is SGHAT, CDR2 FQNNGV, per germline. The CDR3 spans 15 residues. V trimming: 2 bases; J trimming: 3 bases; junction bases outside the gene matches: 6. DNA of the CDR3: TGTGCCAGCAGCTTATCCCCGACTAGCGTCTACGAGCAGTACTTC. Encoded protein: CASSLSPTSVYEQYF.

The rearrangement uses TRBV5-1 and TRBJ2-3, with TRBD2 identical over 12 bases. Germline CDR1 is SGHRS and CDR2 is YFSETQ. The CDR3 has 17 residues. V trimming: 6 bases; J trimming: 0 bases; junction bases outside the gene matches: 8. Here the CDR3 DNA reads TGCGCCAGCACGAAGGGACTAGCGGGTACTAGCACAGATACGCAGTATTTT. Encoded protein: CASTKGLAGTSTDTQYF.

In this sample, this clone turned up once. The rearrangement links TRBV30 to TRBJ1-2; weak D call: TRBD1 (5 bases). Trimming pared 4 bases from V and 3 bases from J, leaving 12 bases between. Looked up from germline, CDR1 is GTSNPN and CDR2 is SVGIG (reference sequence). CDR3 length: 13 amino acids. In nucleotides, the CDR3 is TGTGCCTGGAATCAGGGTGTGGACTATGGCTACACCTTC. Translation: CAWNQGVDYGYTF.

V usage is TRBV5-6 and J usage is TRBJ2-4; weak D call: TRBD1 (5 bases). The CDR3 sequence is 16 residues long. Germline loops: CDR1 SGHDT, CDR2 YYEEEE. Trimming removed 1 base at V and 0 bases at J, with 11 bases between. In nucleotides, the CDR3 is TGTGCCAGCAGCTTGATAGGGGAAGGAGCCAAAAACATTCAGTACTTC. Amino acids: CASSLIGEGAKNIQYF.

This sequence joins TRBV29-1 and TRBJ1-1; the D is unclear. Germline CDR1 is SQVTM and CDR2 is ANQGSEA. The V end was cut by 4 bases, the J end by 6 bases, with 15 bases between. This CDR3 is 13 amino acids long. CDR3 sequence: CSVGSGGLAEAFF. CDR3 bases: TGCAGCGTTGGAAGCGGTGGATTAGCTGAAGCTTTCTTT.